These 26 T cell receptor beta chains came from one sample sequenced in a study of blood T cell repertoires in COVID-19. Here immunoSEQ multiplex PCR was the method, and the copy in TCRdb shows in-frame clones only, minus some. The data contain 250,000 or so clones, 90% of them singletons. The sample consisted of peripheral blood. The receptors were sampled from a woman aged 60 to 75 with COVID-19, enrolled during active disease.

This sequence joins TRBV11-2 and TRBJ1-2, with a weak D call TRBD1 (5 bases). The CDR3 runs 14 residues. Per the germline V gene, CDR1 is SGHAT and CDR2 is FQNNGV. Trimming removed 2 bases at V and 3 bases at J, with 10 bases between. The CDR3 bases are TGTGCCAGCAGCTTACGTTCGGGGGACTATGGCTACACCTTC. Residues: CASSLRSGDYGYTF.

The chain is built from TRBV5-1 and TRBJ1-1, with D maybe TRBD1 (6 bases). Trimming took off 0 bases at V and 1 base at J, with 19 bases between the two ends. The CDR3 totals 18 residues. The V gene's germline CDR1 is SGHRS and CDR2 YFSETQ. The CDR3 spells CASSLAVFQGLRNTEAFF. The CDR3 region has the DNA TGCGCCAGCAGCTTGGCCGTATTTCAGGGGTTGCGGAACACTGAAGCTTTCTTT. Variable domain in full (rest from reference TRBV5-1 and TRBJ1-1): KAGVTQTPRYLIKTRGQQVTLSCSPISGHRSVSWYQQTPGQGLQFLFEYFSETQRNKGNFPGRFSGRQFSNSRSEMNVSTLELGDSALYLCASSLAVFQGLRNTEAFFGQGTRLTVV.

Details on this clone: The same CDR3 can be traced to other DNA sequences in this sample. The V call is TRBV27, the J call TRBJ1-2; TRBD1 might be the D (6 bases). This CDR3 is 13 amino acids long. V lost 3 bases, J lost 2 bases, and 7 bases lay in between. Germline assignment: CDR1 MNHEY and CDR2 SMNVEV (reference sequence). CDR3 loop: CASSFGQNYGYTF. As DNA, the CDR3 is TGTGCCAGCAGTTTTGGACAGAACTATGGCTACACCTTC.

This chain joins TRBV7-9 and TRBJ1-2; 10 bases are a match to TRBD1. Germline lookup yields CDR1 SEHNR and CDR2 FQNEAQ (reference sequence). The CDR3 runs to 16 residues. The V segment lost 5 bases and the J segment 4 bases; nucleotides outside the gene matches: 10. The CDR3 here is CASSPTSGTGVYGYTF. The CDR3 DNA reads TGTGCCAGCAGCCCCACCTCCGGGACAGGGGTCTATGGCTACACCTTC. Full variable domain (missing parts from reference TRBV7-9 and TRBJ1-2): DTGVSQNPRHKITKRGQNVTFRCDPISEHNRLYWYRQTLGQGPEFLTYFQNEAQLEKSRLLSDRFSAERPKGSFSTLEIQRTEQGDSAMYLCASSPTSGTGVYGYTFGSGTRLTVV.

The chain recombines TRBV7-2 with TRBJ2-1; possibly TRBD1 for D (5 bases). V was clipped by 3 bases and J by 6 bases, with 18 bases between them. CDR1 and CDR2 from the germline V gene are SGHTA and FQGNSA. This CDR3 is 16 amino acids long. CDR3 sequence: CASSFRRQGFSNEQFF. In nucleotides, the CDR3 is TGTGCCAGCAGCTTTAGACGCCAGGGTTTTAGCAATGAGCAGTTCTTC.

The chain uses TRBV4-1 and TRBJ1-5, with a tentative D call TRBD1 (6 bases). Trimming took off 4 bases at V and 1 base at J, with 17 bases between the two ends. Germline V gives CDR1 MGHRA, CDR2 YSYEKL. The CDR3 runs 17 residues. CDR3 loop: CASSLGGAPRSNQPQHF. Written as DNA, the CDR3 is TGCGCCAGCAGCCTTGGGGGGGCCCCTAGAAGCAATCAGCCCCAGCATTTT.

The chain recombines TRBV27 with TRBJ1-1, with no clear D. V gave up 3 bases and J gave up 2 bases, with 7 bases separating them. This CDR3 region has 13 residues. From germline, CDR1 is MNHEY and CDR2 SMNVEV (reference sequence). The CDR3 region has the DNA TGTGCCAGCAGTTTCGCGGGAAACACTGAAGCTTTCTTT. The encoded protein is CASSFAGNTEAFF.

This chain uses TRBV11-1 with TRBJ1-1; tentatively, D is TRBD1 (5 bases). CDR1 SGHAT and CDR2 FQDESV come from the germline V gene (reference sequence). The CDR3 is made up of 14 amino acids. V was clipped by 7 bases and J by 4 bases, with 16 bases between them. The CDR3 sequence is CASTFRGGLTEAFF. DNA for the CDR3: TGTGCCAGCACTTTCCGGGGGGGTCTCACTGAAGCTTTCTTT.

V and J are TRBV5-4 and TRBJ2-7, with TRBD1 matching over 7 bases. Germline V gene sequence: CDR1 SGHNT, CDR2 YYREEE (reference sequence). V lost 4 bases and J lost 0; bases outside the gene matches: 10. CDR3 length equals 16 residues. CDR3 coding DNA: TGTGCCAGCAGCAGGGGACAGTCGGGAAGCTCCTACGAGCAGTACTTC. Amino acids: CASSRGQSGSSYEQYF.

The chain carries TRBV19 and TRBJ1-4, with no clear D. The CDR3 contains 10 residues. Trimming took off 10 bases at V and 4 bases at J, with 4 bases between the two ends. Germline V gene data show CDR1 as LNHDA and CDR2 as SQIVND (reference sequence). In nucleotides, the CDR3 is TGTGCCACCTTTAATGAAAAACTGTTTTTT. This gives the protein CATFNEKLFF.

The chain has TRBV5-1 and TRBJ2-3, with D perhaps matching TRBD1 (5 bases). This CDR3 comprises 17 residues. Germline V gene data show CDR1 as SGHRS and CDR2 as YFSETQ. Trimming pared 3 bases from V and 1 base from J, leaving 18 bases between. The CDR3 coding sequence is TGCGCCAGCAGCTCCGGAGAAGGGGTTGCGGGCACAGATACGCAGTATTTT. Translating it yields CASSSGEGVAGTDTQYF.

The table lists this clone with a count of one. This chain connects TRBV10-3 to TRBJ1-5; 8 bases are shared with TRBD1. CDR3 length equals 14 residues. Germline values: CDR1 ENHRY, CDR2 SYGVKD. Trimming at V came to 6 bases and at J to 6 bases, leaving 7 bases not matched to a gene. CDR3 bases: TGTGCCATCAGGGGAGACAGGGGAGGTCAGCCCCAGCATTTT. Encoded protein: CAIRGDRGGQPQHF.

The gene calls are TRBV29-1 and TRBJ1-2; possible D gene TRBD1, 6 bases. The CDR3 loop spans 14 amino acids. V was shortened by 2 bases and J by 8 bases, with 18 bases between the two germline ends. The germline V gene encodes CDR1 SQVTM and CDR2 ANQGSEA. The CDR3 region is CSVELHEYREGYTF. CDR3 DNA sequence: TGCAGCGTTGAATTGCACGAATACAGGGAAGGCTACACCTTC.

The chain links TRBV11-2 to TRBJ2-3; D may be TRBD1 (6 bases). The CDR3 runs 16 residues. Germline CDR1 reads SGHAT; CDR2 reads FQNNGV. V lost 2 bases, J lost 3 bases, and 15 bases lay in between. The CDR3 sequence is CASSLMGAGGTDTQYF. The DNA for the CDR3 is TGTGCCAGCAGCTTAATGGGGGCTGGTGGGACAGATACGCAGTATTTT.

The V gene is TRBV3-1 (or the pseudogene TRBV3-2), the J gene TRBJ2-7; the D gene is possibly TRBD1 (6 bases). The V end lost 1 base, the J end lost 7 bases, and 17 bases lay between the germline ends. Per the germline V gene, CDR1 is LGHDT and CDR2 is YNNKEL (reference sequence). The length of the CDR3 is 15 residues. CDR3 coding DNA: TGTGCCAGCAGCCAAGCTGGTGGCAGAGGGGGAGAGCAGTACTTC. As protein: CASSQAGGRGGEQYF.

V usage is TRBV5-1 and J usage is TRBJ1-2; a weak D match, TRBD1 (6 bases). The germline V gene encodes CDR1 SGHRS and CDR2 YFSETQ. The CDR3 contains 14 residues. V dropped 3 bases and J dropped 2 bases, with 11 bases sitting between them. CDR3 amino acids: CASSYLGANYGYTF. The DNA for the CDR3 is TGCGCCAGCAGCTACCTGGGGGCAAACTATGGCTACACCTTC.

The V and J genes are TRBV6-5 and TRBJ2-3, with D possibly matching TRBD2 (5 bases). Germline V gene sequence: CDR1 MNHEY, CDR2 SVGAGI. The CDR3 consists of 14 residues. Deletions cut 2 bases from V and 2 bases from J, with 8 bases between. CDR3 residues: CASSYMDSTDTQYF. In DNA form, the CDR3 reads TGTGCCAGCAGTTACATGGACTCCACAGATACGCAGTATTTT.

The chain combines TRBV7-2 with TRBJ2-6; TRBD1 aligns across 7 bases. From germline, CDR1 is SGHTA and CDR2 FQGNSA. The CDR3 runs to 16 residues. V was pared by 2 bases and J by 1 base, with 2 bases of the junction left unmatched. CDR3 DNA sequence: TGTGCCAGCAGCTTACACAGGGGATCTGGGGCCAACGTCCTGACTTTC. This encodes CASSLHRGSGANVLTF.

The V and J genes are TRBV10-2 and TRBJ2-1; D call uncertain. Germline assignment: CDR1 WSHSY and CDR2 SAAADI. There are 18 residues in the CDR3. Trimming cost V 7 bases and J 0 bases, with 22 bases left between them. In nucleotides, the CDR3 is TGCGCCAGCACCCCGGGTTTCCGGTCTCCGAACTCCTACAATGAGCAGTTCTTC. It encodes CASTPGFRSPNSYNEQFF.

The rearrangement links TRBV11-2 to TRBJ2-1; 11 positions match TRBD2. The CDR3 has 14 residues. Trimming took 0 bases from V and 10 from J; bases not matched to a gene: 2. CDR1 SGHAT and CDR2 FQNNGV come from the germline V gene. The CDR3 reads CASSLELAGAEQFF. The DNA for the CDR3 is TGTGCCAGCAGCTTAGAACTAGCGGGGGCCGAGCAGTTCTTC.

The genes are TRBV7-2 and TRBJ1-5; tentatively, D is TRBD1 (5 bases). The length of the CDR3 is 14 residues. V was cut by 1 base and J by 7 bases, with 11 bases left in between. The germline gives CDR1 SGHTA, CDR2 FQGNSA. CDR3 loop: CASSLVGGDQPQHF. The CDR3 DNA follows: TGTGCCAGCAGCTTAGTGGGCGGGGACCAGCCCCAGCATTTT.

The genes are TRBV5-4 and TRBJ2-1; TRBD2 is a possible D gene (6 bases). Germline V gives CDR1 SGHNT, CDR2 YYREEE (reference sequence). This CDR3 has 13 amino acids. Trimming cost V 0 bases and J 7 bases, with 8 bases left between them. CDR3 nucleotides: TGTGCCAGCAGCTTGGGACTAGTTAATGAGCAGTTCTTC. It yields the protein CASSLGLVNEQFF.

CDR3 protein: CASSPRGRGSYNEQFF. CDR3 sequence (DNA): TGTGCCAGCAGTCCTAGGGGCAGGGGATCCTACAATGAGCAGTTCTTC. The chain links TRBV27 to TRBJ2-1, with D tentatively TRBD1 (6 bases). Per germline, CDR1 MNHEY and CDR2 SMNVEV (reference sequence). The ends were cut back, 5 bases at V and 1 base at J, with 15 bases in the middle. CDR3 length: 16 amino acids.

The chain carries TRBV7-8 and TRBJ1-2; D unclear. The V end was cut by 3 bases, the J end by 3 bases, with 14 bases between. This CDR3 has 15 amino acids. CDR1 is SGHVS, CDR2 FQNEAQ, per germline. The CDR3 DNA is TGTGCCAGCAGCTTGTCACAACTCGGGGACTATGGCTACACCTTC. Translation: CASSLSQLGDYGYTF.

This chain joins TRBV10-3 and TRBJ2-1, with D possibly TRBD1 on 6 matching bases. Germline V gives CDR1 ENHRY, CDR2 SYGVKD. V lost 6 bases and J 6 bases, leaving 15 bases between the germline ends. The CDR3 contains 14 residues. The CDR3 here is CAIRQMAGVNEQFF. CDR3 bases: TGTGCCATCAGACAAATGGCAGGGGTCAATGAGCAGTTCTTC.

V and J are TRBV2 and TRBJ1-2; 7 bases align to TRBD1. The CDR3 spans 13 residues. The germline V gene has CDR1 SNHLY and CDR2 FYNNEI. V lost 6 bases to trimming and J lost 4 bases; unmatched junction nucleotides: 5. CDR3 DNA sequence: TGTGCCAGCAGCGCAGGGACAGTCTATGGCTACACCTTC. This encodes CASSAGTVYGYTF.